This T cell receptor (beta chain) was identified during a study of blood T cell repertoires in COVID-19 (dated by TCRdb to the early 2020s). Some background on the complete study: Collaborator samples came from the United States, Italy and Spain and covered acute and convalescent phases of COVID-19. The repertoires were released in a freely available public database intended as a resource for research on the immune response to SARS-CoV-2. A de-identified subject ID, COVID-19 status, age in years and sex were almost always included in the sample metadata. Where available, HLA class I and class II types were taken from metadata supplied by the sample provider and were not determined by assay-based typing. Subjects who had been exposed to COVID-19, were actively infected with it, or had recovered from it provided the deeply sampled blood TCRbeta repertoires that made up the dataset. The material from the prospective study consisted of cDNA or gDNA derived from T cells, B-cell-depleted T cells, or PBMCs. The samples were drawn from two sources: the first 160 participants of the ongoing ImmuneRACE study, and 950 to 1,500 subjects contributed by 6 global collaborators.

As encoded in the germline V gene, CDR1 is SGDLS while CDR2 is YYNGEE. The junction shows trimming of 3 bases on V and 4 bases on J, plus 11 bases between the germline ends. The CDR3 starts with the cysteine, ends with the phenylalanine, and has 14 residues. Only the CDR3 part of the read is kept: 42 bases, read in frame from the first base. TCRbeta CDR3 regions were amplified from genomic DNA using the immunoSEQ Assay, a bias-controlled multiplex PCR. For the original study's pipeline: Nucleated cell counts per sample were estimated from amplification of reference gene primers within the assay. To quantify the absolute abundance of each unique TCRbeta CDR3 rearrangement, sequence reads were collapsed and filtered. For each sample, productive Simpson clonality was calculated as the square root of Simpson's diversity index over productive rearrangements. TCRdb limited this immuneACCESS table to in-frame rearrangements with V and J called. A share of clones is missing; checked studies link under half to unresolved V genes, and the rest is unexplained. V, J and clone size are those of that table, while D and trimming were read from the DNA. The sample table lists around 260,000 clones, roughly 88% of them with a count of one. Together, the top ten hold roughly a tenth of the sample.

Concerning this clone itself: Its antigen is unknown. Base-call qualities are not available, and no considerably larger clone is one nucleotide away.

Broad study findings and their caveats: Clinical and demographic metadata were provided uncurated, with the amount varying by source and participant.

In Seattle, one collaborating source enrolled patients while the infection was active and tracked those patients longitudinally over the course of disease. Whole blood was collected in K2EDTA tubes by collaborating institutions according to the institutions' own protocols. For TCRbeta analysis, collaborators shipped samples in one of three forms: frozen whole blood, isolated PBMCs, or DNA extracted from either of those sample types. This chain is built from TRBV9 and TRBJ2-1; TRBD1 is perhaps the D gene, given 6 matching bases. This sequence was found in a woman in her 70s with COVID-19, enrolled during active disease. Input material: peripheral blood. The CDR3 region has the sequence CASSAGTSYNEQFF. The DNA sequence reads TGTGCCAGCAGCGCCGGGACATCATACAATGAGCAGTTCTTC.